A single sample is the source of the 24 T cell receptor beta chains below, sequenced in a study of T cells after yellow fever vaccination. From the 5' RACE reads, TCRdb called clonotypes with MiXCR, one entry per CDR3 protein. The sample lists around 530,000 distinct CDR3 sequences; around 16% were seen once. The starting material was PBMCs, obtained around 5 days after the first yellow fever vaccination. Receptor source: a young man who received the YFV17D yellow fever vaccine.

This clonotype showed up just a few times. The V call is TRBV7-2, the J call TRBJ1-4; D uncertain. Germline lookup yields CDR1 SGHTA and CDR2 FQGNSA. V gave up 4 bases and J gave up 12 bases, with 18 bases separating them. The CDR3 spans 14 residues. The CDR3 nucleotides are TGTGCCAGCAGCTCAGACATACGTGGAATGGAACTGTTTTTT. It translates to CASSSDIRGMELFF.

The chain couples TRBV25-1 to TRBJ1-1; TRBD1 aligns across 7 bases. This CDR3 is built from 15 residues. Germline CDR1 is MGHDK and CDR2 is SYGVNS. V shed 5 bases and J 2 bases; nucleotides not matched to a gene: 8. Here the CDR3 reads CASSPGAGGNTEAFF. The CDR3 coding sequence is TGTGCCAGCAGTCCGGGGGCAGGGGGAAACACTGAAGCTTTCTTT.

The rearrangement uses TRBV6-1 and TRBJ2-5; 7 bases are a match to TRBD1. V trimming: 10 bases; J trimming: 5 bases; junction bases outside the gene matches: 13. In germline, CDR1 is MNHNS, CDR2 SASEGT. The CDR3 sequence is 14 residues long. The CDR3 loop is CAIKGARGRETQYF. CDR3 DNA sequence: TGTGCCATCAAGGGAGCTAGGGGGCGGGAGACCCAGTACTTC.

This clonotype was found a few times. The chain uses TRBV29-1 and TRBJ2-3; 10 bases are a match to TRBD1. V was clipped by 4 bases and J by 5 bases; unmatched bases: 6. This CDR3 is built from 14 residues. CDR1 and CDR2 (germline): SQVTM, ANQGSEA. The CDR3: CSVVDRGQGDTQYF. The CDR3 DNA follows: TGCAGCGTTGTTGACAGGGGGCAGGGAGATACGCAGTATTTT.

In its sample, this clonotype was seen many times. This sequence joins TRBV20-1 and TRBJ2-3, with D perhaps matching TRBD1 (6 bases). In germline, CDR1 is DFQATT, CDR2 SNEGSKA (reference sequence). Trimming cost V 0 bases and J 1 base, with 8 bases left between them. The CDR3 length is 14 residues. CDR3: CSAREGGRTDTQYF. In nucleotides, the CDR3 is TGCAGTGCTAGAGAAGGGGGTCGCACAGATACGCAGTATTTT.

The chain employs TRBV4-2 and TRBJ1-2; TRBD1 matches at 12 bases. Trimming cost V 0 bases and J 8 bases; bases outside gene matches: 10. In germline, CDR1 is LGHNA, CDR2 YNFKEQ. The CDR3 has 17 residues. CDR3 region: CASSQDAEGTGGWGYTF. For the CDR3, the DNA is TGTGCCAGCAGCCAAGATGCGGAGGGGACAGGGGGCTGGGGCTACACCTTC.

CDR3 in DNA: TGTGCCAGCAGTGATGCGGGGCCCTACGAGCAGTACTTC. It encodes CASSDAGPYEQYF. The chain combines TRBV25-1 with TRBJ2-7; perhaps TRBD2 as D (6 bases). This CDR3 has 13 residues. Trimming took off 3 bases at V and 2 bases at J, with 8 bases between the two ends. Germline V CDR1 and CDR2: MGHDK, SYGVNS.

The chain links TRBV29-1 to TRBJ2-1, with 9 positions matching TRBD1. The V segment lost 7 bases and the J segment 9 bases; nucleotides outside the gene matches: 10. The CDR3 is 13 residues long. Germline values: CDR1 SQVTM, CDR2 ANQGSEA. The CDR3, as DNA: TGCAGCGCTGTACAGGGGGCAGGATTTGAGCAGTTCTTC. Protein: CSAVQGAGFEQFF.

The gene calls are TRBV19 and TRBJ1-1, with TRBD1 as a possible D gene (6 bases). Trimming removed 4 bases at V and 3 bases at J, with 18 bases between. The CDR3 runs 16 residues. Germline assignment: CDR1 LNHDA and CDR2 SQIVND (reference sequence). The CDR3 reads CASSTRDRGRDTEAFF. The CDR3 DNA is TGTGCCAGTAGTACCCGAGACCGGGGGCGCGACACTGAAGCTTTCTTT.

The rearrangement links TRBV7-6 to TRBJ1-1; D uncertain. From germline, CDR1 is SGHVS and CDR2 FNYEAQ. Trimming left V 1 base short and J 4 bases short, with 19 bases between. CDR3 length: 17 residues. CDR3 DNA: TGTGCCAGCAGCTTAGTGGGATATGGTAGTGTGGGCACTGAAGCTTTCTTT. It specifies CASSLVGYGSVGTEAFF. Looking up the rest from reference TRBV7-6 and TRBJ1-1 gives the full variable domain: GAGVSQSPRYKVTKRGQDVALRCDPISGHVSLYWYRQALGQGPEFLTYFNYEAQQDKSGLPNDRFSAERPEGSISTLTIQRTEQRDSAMYRCASSLVGYGSVGTEAFFGQGTRLTVV.

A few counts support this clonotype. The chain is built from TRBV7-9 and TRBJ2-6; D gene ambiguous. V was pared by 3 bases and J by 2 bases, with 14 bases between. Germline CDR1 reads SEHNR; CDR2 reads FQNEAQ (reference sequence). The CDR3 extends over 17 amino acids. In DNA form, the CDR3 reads TGTGCCAGCAGCTTCCCCGACGGGTGGGCTGGGGCCAACGTCCTGACTTTC. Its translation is CASSFPDGWAGANVLTF.

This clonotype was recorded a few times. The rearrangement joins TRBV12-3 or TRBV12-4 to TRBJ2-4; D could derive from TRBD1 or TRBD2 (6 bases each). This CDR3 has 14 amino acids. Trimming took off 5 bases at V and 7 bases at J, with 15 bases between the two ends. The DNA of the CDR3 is TGTGCCAGCAGTAGTCGGGGGCGGTGGAACATTCAGTACTTC. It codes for CASSSRGRWNIQYF.

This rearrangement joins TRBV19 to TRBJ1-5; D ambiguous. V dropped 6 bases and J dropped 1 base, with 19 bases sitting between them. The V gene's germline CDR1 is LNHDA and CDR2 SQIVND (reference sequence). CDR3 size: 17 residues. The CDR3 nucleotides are TGTGCCAGTAGCGGGCTATTCGCGGTGTCCAGCAATCAGCCCCAGCATTTT. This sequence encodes CASSGLFAVSSNQPQHF.

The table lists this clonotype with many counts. The CDR3 spells CASSHPIIRRRSYNEQFF. CDR3 nucleotides: TGTGCCAGCAGCCACCCGATCATACGTAGACGGTCCTACAATGAGCAGTTCTTC. This chain joins TRBV11-2 and TRBJ2-1; no clear D. The CDR3 is 18 residues long. CDR1 and CDR2 from the germline V gene are SGHAT and FQNNGV. V gave up 5 bases and J gave up 1 base, with 21 bases separating them.

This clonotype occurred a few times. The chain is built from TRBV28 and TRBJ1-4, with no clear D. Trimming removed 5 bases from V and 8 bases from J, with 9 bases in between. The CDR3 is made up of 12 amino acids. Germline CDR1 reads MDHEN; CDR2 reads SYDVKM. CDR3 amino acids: CASSERGEKLFF. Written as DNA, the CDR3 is TGTGCCAGCAGTGAAAGAGGGGAAAAACTGTTTTTT.

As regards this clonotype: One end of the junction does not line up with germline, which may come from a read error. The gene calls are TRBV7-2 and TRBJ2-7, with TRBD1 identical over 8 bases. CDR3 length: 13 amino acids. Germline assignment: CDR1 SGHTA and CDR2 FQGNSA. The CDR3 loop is CASSGRLQGAQDF. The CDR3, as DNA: TGTGCCAGCAGCGGACGTCTTCAGGGGGCGCAGGACTTC.

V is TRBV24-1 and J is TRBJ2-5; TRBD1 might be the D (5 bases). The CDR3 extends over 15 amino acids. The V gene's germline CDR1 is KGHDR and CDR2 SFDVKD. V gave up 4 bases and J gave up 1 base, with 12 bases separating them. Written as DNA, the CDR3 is TGTGCCACCAGTGACAGGGTAGTCACCCAAGAGACCCAGTACTTC. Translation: CATSDRVVTQETQYF.

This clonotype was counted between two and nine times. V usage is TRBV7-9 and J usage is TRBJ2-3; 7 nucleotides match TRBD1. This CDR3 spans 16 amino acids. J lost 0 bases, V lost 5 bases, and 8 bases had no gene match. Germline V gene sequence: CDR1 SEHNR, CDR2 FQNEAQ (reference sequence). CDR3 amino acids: CASSIYTGVSTDTQYF. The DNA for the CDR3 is TGTGCCAGCAGCATATATACAGGGGTGAGCACAGATACGCAGTATTTT.

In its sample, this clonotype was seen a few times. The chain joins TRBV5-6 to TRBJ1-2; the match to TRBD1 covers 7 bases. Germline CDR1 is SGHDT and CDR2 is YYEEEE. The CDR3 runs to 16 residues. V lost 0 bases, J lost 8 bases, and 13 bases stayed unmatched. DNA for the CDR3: TGTGCCAGCAGCTTGGATTTGAAGGGGGCAGTGACGGGCTACACCTTC. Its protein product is CASSLDLKGAVTGYTF.

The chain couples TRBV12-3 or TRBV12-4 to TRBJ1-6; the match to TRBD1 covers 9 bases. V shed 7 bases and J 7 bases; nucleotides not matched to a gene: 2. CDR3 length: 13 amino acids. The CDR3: CASKTGGNSPLHF. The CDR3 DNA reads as TGTGCCAGCAAAACAGGGGGCAATTCACCCCTCCACTTT.

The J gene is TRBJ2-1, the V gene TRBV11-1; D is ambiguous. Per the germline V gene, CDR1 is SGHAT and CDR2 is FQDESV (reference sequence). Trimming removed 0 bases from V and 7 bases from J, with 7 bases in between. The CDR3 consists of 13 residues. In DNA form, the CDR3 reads TGTGCCAGCAGCTTAGCGGCGGTAAATGAGCAGTTCTTC. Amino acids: CASSLAAVNEQFF.

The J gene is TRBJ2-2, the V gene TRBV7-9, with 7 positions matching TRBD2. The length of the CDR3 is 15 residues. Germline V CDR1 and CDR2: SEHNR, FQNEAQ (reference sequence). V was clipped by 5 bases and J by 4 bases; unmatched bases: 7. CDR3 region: CASSRTGGGTGELFF. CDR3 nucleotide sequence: TGTGCCAGCAGCCGAACGGGAGGTGGCACCGGGGAGCTGTTTTTT.

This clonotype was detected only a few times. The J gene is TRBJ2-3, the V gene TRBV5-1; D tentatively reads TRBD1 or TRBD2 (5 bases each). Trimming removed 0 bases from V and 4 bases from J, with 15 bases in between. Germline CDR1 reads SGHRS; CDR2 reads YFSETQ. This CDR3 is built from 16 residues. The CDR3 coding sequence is TGCGCCAGCAGCTTGGCTGGGGGTTTGGTTTCAGATACGCAGTATTTT. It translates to CASSLAGGLVSDTQYF.

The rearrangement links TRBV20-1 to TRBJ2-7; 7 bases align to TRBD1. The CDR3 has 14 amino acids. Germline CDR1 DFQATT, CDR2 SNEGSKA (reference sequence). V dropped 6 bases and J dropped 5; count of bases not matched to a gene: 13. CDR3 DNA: TGCAGTGCCGCCAGGGGGTCGGCCTCGGACGAGCAGTACGTC. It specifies CSAARGSASDEQYV.